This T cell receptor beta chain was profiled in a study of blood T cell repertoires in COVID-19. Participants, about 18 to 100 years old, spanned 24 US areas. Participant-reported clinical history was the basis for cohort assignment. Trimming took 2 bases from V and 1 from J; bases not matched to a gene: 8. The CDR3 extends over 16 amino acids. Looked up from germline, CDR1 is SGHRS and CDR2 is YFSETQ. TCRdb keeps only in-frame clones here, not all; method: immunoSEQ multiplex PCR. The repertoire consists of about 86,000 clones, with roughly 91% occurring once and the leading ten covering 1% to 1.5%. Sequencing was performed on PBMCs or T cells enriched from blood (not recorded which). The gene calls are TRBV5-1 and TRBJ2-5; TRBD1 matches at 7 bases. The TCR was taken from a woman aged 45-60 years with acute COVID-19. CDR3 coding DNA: TGCGCCAGCAGCTTAGGTGTGCAGGGGGTCCAAGAGACCCAGTACTTC. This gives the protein CASSLGVQGVQETQYF.